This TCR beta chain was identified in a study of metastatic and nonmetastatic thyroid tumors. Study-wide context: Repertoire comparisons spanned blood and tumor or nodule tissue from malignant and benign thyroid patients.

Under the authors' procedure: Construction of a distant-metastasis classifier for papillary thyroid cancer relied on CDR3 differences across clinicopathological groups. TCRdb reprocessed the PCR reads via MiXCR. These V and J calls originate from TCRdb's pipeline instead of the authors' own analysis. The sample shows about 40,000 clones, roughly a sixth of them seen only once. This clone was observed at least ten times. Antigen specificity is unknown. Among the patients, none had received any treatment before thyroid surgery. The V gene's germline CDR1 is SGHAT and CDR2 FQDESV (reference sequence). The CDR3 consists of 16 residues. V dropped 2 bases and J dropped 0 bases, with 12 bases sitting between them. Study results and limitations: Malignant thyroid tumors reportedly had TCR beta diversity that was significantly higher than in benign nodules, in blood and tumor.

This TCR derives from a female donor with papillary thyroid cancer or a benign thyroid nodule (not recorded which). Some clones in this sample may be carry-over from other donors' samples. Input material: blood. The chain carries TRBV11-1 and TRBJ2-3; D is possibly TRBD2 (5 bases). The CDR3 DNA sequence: TGTGCCAGCAGCTTAAGGTCGGGATCTAGCACAGATACGCAGTATTTT. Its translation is CASSLRSGSSTDTQYF. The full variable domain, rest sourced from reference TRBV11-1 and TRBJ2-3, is EAEVAQSPRYKITEKSQAVAFWCDPISGHATLYWYRQILGQGPELLVQFQDESVVDDSQLPKDRFSAERLKGVDSTLKIQPAELGDSAMYLCASSLRSGSSTDTQYFGPGTRLTVL.